The clone carrying this T cell receptor (beta chain) was seen at least ten times. The sample belongs to a study of PD-L1 blockade in urothelial cancer. Study summary: Males with bladder-origin urothelial cancer made up about nine tenths of the roughly 29 patients.

Clones were read by immunoSEQ multiplex PCR, and TCRdb kept only the in-frame ones, dropping some. Seen here are tens of thousands of clones, roughly 90% observed once, and the top ten hold around 10%. Stated time point: peripheral blood 6 weeks after treatment start. Urothelial carcinoma affected the patients, and it was locally advanced or metastatic. Germline CDR1 and CDR2: SQVTM and ANQGSEA. V was shortened by 8 bases and J by 1 base, with 20 bases between the two germline ends. The CDR3 covers 15 residues. This chain joins TRBV29-1 and TRBJ1-1; unclear D gene. The TCR sequence derives from a man aged 60 to 69 with urothelial cancer. The specimen comprised PBMCs, sampled around atezolizumab (anti-PD-L1) treatment. The CDR3 reads CSIWVPQAKNTEAFF. In DNA, the CDR3 is TGCAGCATTTGGGTCCCTCAGGCCAAGAACACTGAAGCTTTCTTT.